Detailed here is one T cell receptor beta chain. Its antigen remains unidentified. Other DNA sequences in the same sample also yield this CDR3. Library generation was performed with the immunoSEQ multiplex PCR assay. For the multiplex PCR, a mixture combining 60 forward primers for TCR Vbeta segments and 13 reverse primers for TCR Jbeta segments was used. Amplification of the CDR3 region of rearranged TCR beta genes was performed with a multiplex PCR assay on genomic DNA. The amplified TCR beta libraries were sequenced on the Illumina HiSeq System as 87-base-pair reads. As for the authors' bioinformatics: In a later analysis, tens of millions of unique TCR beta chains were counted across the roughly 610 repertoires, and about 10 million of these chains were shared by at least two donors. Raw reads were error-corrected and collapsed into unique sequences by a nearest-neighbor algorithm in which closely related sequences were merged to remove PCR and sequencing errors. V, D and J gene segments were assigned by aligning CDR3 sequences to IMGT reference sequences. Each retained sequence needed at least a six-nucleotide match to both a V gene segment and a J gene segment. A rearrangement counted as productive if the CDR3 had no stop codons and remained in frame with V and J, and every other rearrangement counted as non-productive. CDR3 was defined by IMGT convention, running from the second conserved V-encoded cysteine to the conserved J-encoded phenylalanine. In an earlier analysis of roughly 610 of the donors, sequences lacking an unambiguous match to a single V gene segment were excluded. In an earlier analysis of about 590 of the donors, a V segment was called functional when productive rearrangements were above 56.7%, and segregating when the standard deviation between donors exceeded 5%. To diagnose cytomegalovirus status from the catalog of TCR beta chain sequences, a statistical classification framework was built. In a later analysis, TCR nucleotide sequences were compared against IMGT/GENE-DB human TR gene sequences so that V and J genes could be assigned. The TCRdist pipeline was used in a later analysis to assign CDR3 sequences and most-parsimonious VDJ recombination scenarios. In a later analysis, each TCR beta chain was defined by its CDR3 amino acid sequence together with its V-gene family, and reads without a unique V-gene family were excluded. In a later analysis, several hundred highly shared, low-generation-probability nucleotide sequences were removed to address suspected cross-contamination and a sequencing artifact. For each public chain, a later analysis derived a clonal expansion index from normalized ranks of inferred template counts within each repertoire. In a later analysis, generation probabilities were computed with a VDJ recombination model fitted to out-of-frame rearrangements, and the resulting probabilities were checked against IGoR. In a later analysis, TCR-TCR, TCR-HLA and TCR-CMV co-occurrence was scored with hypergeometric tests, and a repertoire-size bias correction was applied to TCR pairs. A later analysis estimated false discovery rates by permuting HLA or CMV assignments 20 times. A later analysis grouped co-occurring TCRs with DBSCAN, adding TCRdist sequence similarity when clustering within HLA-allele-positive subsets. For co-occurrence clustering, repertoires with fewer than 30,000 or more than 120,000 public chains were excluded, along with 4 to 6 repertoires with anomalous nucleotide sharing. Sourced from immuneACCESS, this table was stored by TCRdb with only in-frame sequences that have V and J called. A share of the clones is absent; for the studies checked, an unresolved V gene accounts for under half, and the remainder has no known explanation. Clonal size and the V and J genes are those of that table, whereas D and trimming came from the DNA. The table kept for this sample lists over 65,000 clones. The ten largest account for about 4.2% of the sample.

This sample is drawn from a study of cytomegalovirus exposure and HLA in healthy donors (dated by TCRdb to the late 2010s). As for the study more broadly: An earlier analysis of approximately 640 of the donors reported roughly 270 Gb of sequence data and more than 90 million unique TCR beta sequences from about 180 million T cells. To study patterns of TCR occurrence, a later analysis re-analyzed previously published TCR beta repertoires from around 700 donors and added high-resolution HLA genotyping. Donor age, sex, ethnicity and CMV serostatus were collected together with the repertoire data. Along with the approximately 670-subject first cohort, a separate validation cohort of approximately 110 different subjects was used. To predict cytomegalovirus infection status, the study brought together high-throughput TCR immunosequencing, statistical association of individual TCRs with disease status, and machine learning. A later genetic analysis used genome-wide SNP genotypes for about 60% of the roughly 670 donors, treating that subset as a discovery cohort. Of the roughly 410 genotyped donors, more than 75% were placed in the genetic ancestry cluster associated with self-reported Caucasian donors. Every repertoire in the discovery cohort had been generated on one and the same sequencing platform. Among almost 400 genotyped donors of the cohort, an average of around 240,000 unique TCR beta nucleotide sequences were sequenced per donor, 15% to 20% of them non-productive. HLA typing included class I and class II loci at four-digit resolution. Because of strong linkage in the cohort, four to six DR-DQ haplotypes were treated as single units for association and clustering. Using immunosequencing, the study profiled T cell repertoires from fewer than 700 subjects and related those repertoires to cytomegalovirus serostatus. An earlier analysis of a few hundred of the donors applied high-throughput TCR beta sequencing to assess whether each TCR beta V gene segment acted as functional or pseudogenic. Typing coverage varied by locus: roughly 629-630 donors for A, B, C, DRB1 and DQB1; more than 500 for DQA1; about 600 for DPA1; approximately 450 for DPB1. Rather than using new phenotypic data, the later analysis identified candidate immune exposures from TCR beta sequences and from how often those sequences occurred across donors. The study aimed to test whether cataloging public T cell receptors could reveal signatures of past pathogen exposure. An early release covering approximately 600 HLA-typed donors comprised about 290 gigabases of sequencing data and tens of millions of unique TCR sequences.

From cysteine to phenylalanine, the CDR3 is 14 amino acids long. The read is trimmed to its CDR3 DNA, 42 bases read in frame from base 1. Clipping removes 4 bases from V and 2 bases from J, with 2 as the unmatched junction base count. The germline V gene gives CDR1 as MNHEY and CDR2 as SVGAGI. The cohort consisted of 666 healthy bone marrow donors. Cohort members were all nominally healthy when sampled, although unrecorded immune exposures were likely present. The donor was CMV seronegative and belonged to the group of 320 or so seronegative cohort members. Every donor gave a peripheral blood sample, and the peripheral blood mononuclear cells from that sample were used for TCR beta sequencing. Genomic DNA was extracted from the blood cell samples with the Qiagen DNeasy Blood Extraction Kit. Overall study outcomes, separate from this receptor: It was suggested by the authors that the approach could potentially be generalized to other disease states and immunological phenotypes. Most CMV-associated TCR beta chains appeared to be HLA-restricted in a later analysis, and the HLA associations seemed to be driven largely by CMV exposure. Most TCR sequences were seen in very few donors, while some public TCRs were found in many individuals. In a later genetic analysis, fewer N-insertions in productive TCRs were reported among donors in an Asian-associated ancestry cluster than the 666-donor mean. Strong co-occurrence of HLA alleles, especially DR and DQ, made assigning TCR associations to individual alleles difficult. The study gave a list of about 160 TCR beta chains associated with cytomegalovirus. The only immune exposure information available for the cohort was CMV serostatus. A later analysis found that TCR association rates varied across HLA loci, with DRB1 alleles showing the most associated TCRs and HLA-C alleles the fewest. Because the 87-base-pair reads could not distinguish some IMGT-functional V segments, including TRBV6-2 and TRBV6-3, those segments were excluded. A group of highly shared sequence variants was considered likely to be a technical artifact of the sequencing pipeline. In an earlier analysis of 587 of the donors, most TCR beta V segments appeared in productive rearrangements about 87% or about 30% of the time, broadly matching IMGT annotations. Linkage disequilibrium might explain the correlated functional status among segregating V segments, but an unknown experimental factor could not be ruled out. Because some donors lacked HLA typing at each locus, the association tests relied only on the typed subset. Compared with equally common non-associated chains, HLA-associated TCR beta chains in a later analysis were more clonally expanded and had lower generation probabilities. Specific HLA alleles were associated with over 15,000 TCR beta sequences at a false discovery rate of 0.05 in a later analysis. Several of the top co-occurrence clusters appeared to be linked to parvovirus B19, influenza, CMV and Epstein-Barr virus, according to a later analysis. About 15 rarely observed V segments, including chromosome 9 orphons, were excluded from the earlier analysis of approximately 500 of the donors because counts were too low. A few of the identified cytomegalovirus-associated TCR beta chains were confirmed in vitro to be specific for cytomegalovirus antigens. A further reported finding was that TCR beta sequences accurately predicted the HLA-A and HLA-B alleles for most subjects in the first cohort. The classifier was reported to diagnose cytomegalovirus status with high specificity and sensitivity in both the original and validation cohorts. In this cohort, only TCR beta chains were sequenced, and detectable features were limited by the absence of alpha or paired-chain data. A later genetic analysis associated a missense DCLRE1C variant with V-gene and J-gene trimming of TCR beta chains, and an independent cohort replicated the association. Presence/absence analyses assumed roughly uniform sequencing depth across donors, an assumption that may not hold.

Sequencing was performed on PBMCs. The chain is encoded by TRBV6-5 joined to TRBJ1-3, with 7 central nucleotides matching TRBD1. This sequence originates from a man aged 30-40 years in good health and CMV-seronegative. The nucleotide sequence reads TGTGCCAGCAGTTTGACAGGGACTGGAAACACCATATATTTT. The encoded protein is CASSLTGTGNTIYF.